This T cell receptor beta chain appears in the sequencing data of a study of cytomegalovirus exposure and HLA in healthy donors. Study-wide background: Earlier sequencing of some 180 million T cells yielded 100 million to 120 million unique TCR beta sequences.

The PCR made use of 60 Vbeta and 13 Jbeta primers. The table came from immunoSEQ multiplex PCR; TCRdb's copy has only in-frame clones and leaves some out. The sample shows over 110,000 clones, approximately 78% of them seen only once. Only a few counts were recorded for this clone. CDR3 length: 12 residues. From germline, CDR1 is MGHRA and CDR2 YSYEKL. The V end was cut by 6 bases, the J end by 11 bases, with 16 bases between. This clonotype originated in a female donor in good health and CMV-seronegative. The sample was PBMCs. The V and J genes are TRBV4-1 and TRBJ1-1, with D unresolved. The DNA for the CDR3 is TGCGCCAGCAGTCCAGGTCCCCCCCGGGCTTTCTTT. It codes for CASSPGPPRAFF.